One and the same sample provided the 21 T cell receptor beta chains below, sequenced in a study of blood T cell repertoires in COVID-19. Some clones are missing from TCRdb's copy, which holds only in-frame ones; the method was immunoSEQ multiplex PCR. The sample shows about 68,000 clones, almost 85% of them seen only once. The sample was peripheral blood. The receptor set was obtained from a man aged 45-60 years with active COVID-19.

V and J are TRBV2 and TRBJ2-6; 7 nucleotides agree with TRBD1. The CDR3 extends over 15 amino acids. V was pared by 7 bases and J by 1 base, with 4 bases of the junction left unmatched. Germline lookup yields CDR1 SNHLY and CDR2 FYNNEI. The CDR3 sequence is CASTTDRSGANVLTF. CDR3 DNA: TGTGCCAGCACCACGGACAGGTCTGGGGCCAACGTCCTGACTTTC.

J is TRBJ1-1 and V is TRBV14, with 8 bases lining up with TRBD1. Trimming cost V 4 bases and J 3 bases; bases outside gene matches: 4. Germline V gene lookup returns CDR1 SGHDN and CDR2 FVKESK. The CDR3 is 14 residues long. The CDR3 region is CASSRQGTYTEAFF. CDR3 bases: TGTGCCAGCAGCCGACAGGGGACATACACTGAAGCTTTCTTT.

The V call is TRBV7-6, the J call TRBJ1-3, with 8 bases fitting TRBD1. Germline V gene sequence: CDR1 SGHVS, CDR2 FNYEAQ. This CDR3 region has 16 residues. Trimming took 3 bases from V and 0 from J; bases not matched to a gene: 4. CDR3 sequence reads: CASSFGQGYSGNTIYF. In DNA form, the CDR3 reads TGTGCCAGCAGCTTTGGACAGGGCTACTCTGGAAACACCATATATTTT. The full variable domain, with the rest looked up from reference TRBV7-6 and TRBJ1-3, is GAGVSQSPRYKVTKRGQDVALRCDPISGHVSLYWYRQALGQGPEFLTYFNYEAQQDKSGLPNDRFSAERPEGSISTLTIQRTEQRDSAMYRCASSFGQGYSGNTIYFGEGSWLTVV.

This clone came up once. The chain joins TRBV7-7 to TRBJ2-2; D is possibly TRBD1 (6 bases). V was cut by 4 bases and J by 4 bases, with 13 bases left in between. The CDR3 contains 15 residues. The germline V gene encodes CDR1 SSHAT and CDR2 FNYEAQ (reference sequence). This CDR3 is CASSYGTSLTGELFF. The DNA for the CDR3 is TGTGCCAGCAGCTATGGGACAAGCCTCACCGGGGAGCTGTTTTTT.

This chain links TRBV6-2 or TRBV6-3 with TRBJ2-1; 7 bases map to TRBD2. Germline trimming cut 0 bases from V and 7 bases from J; bases unmatched to any gene: 6. CDR3 length: 15 residues. CDR1 and CDR2 from the germline V gene are MNHEY and SVGEGT. CDR3 DNA: TGTGCCAGCAGTTACTCGCGGGAGAGTTCGAATGAGCAGTTCTTC. Its protein product is CASSYSRESSNEQFF.

This clone has a handful of counts. The J gene is TRBJ1-2, the V gene TRBV7-9, with a weak D call TRBD1 (6 bases). The CDR3 has 16 amino acids. Trimming shortened V by 5 bases and J by 3 bases, and 19 bases separated the two germline ends. Looked up from germline, CDR1 is SEHNR and CDR2 is FQNEAQ (reference sequence). CDR3 sequence (DNA): TGTGCCAGCAGCGTAAAGACAGGACCACGGGACTATGGCTACACCTTC. Protein product: CASSVKTGPRDYGYTF.

The chain employs TRBV5-1 and TRBJ1-4, with a weak D call TRBD1 (6 bases). Trimming took 4 bases from V and 0 from J, leaving 10 bases between them. Germline V gene lookup returns CDR1 SGHRS and CDR2 YFSETQ. The CDR3 has 15 amino acids. CDR3 region: CASSAHRATNEKLFF. Here the CDR3 DNA reads TGCGCCAGCAGCGCCCACAGGGCAACTAATGAAAAACTGTTTTTT.

The chain uses TRBV7-9 and TRBJ1-1, with TRBD1 identical over 9 bases. The CDR3 contains 14 residues. After removal of 6 bases from V and 0 bases from J, the junction contained 2 bases not matched to a gene. Germline CDR1 SEHNR, CDR2 FQNEAQ (reference sequence). CDR3 in DNA: TGTGCCAGCAGGACAGGGGGTATGAACACTGAAGCTTTCTTT. Its protein product is CASRTGGMNTEAFF.

The chain employs TRBV27 and TRBJ2-1, with 9 bases matching TRBD2. From germline, CDR1 is MNHEY and CDR2 SMNVEV (reference sequence). The V and J ends lost 3 bases and 4 bases, in that order; junction bases with no gene match: 4. This CDR3 is 15 amino acids long. The CDR3 spells CASSLREGGYNEQFF. The CDR3 bases are TGTGCCAGCAGTTTGCGGGAGGGCGGATACAATGAGCAGTTCTTC.

The chain combines TRBV2 with TRBJ2-5; 10 bases are a match to TRBD2. Per the germline V gene, CDR1 is SNHLY and CDR2 is FYNNEI. V lost 7 bases and J lost 1; bases outside the gene matches: 3. The CDR3 is 14 residues long. As DNA, the CDR3 is TGTGCCAGCAAAACTAGCGGGGTCCAAGAGACCCAGTACTTC. Amino acid sequence: CASKTSGVQETQYF.

The chain has TRBV2 and TRBJ2-1; 9 bases align to TRBD2. The CDR3 spans 14 residues. Germline loops: CDR1 SNHLY, CDR2 FYNNEI. V shed 8 bases, J shed 0 bases, and the junction held 2 bases outside the gene matches. CDR3 nucleotide sequence: TGTGCCAGCTTTAGCGGGAGCTCCTACAATGAGCAGTTCTTC. Its protein product is CASFSGSSYNEQFF.

The genes are TRBV6-2 or TRBV6-3 and TRBJ1-1; no firm D call. The CDR3 is 12 amino acids. With 5 bases removed from V and 6 bases from J, the gap between germline ends came to 10 bases. The germline V gene encodes CDR1 MNHEY and CDR2 SVGEGT. DNA of the CDR3: TGTGCCAGCAGTCGGGGTGGCCCTGAAGCTTTCTTT. This encodes CASSRGGPEAFF.

The gene calls are TRBV2 and TRBJ2-6; TRBD1 is a possible D gene (5 bases). The CDR3 length is 18 residues. From germline, CDR1 is SNHLY and CDR2 FYNNEI. The V and J ends lost 3 bases and 1 base respectively, with 16 bases between them. The CDR3 bases are TGTGCCAGCAGTGACTATGGACAAACTTTTTCTGGGGCCAACGTCCTGACTTTC. Translated: CASSDYGQTFSGANVLTF.

The rearrangement links TRBV29-1 to TRBJ2-7; D is perhaps TRBD1 (6 bases). Germline loops: CDR1 SQVTM, CDR2 ANQGSEA. The CDR3 sequence is 12 residues long. V was trimmed by 3 bases and J by 4 bases, leaving 10 bases between them. The CDR3 spells CSVETGGYEQYF. The CDR3 nucleotides are TGCAGCGTTGAGACAGGAGGATACGAGCAGTACTTC.

V usage is TRBV9 and J usage is TRBJ1-2; D is uncertain. Per the germline V gene, CDR1 is SGDLS and CDR2 is YYNGEE. V lost 3 bases and J lost 4, with 10 bases in between. The CDR3 totals 13 residues. This chain's CDR3 is CASSGRLSYGYTF. The CDR3 DNA sequence: TGTGCCAGCAGCGGCAGGTTGTCCTATGGCTACACCTTC.

CDR3 sequence (DNA): TGCGCCAGCAGTGTAGACAGAGTCACAGATACGCAGTATTTT. Residues: CASSVDRVTDTQYF. The rearrangement joins TRBV10-2 to TRBJ2-3; the D gene is possibly TRBD1 (5 bases). The germline V gene has CDR1 WSHSY and CDR2 SAAADI. Trimming left V 4 bases short and J 2 bases short, with 10 bases between. This CDR3 has 14 residues.

This clone was detected only once. The chain links TRBV3-1 (or the pseudogene TRBV3-2) to TRBJ2-7; 7 positions agree with TRBD1. The germline V gene has CDR1 LGHDT and CDR2 YNNKEL (reference sequence). The V gene end was trimmed by 3 bases and the J gene end by 8 bases; junction bases not matched to a gene: 4. The CDR3 totals 12 residues. CDR3 loop: CASSHTGEKQYF. The CDR3 DNA sequence: TGTGCCAGCAGCCATACAGGGGAAAAGCAGTACTTC.

The chain couples TRBV9 to TRBJ1-1; perhaps TRBD1 as D (5 bases). The germline V gene encodes CDR1 SGDLS and CDR2 YYNGEE. Deletions cut 0 bases from V and 6 bases from J, with 15 bases between. CDR3 length: 15 amino acids. The CDR3 region is CASSVGSRQGSEAFF. CDR3 nucleotides: TGTGCCAGCAGCGTAGGGAGTCGGCAGGGCTCTGAAGCTTTCTTT.

The chain carries TRBV7-9 and TRBJ1-1; D is ambiguous. The V gene's germline CDR1 is SEHNR and CDR2 FQNEAQ (reference sequence). Trimming cost V 7 bases and J 0 bases, with 12 bases left between them. The CDR3 runs 14 residues. The CDR3 reads CASTEAPLNTEAFF. The DNA of the CDR3 is TGTGCCAGCACAGAGGCTCCCTTGAACACTGAAGCTTTCTTT.

This clone was observed once. This sequence joins TRBV30 and TRBJ2-3; 7 positions agree with TRBD2. From germline, CDR1 is GTSNPN and CDR2 SVGIG (reference sequence). J gave up 1 base and V 4 bases, and 5 bases lay outside the gene matches. The CDR3 length is 14 residues. The CDR3 is CAWTAGAGTDTQYF. The CDR3 DNA follows: TGTGCCTGGACTGCGGGAGCGGGCACAGATACGCAGTATTTT.

The sample holds a few counts of this clone. The chain employs TRBV6-5 and TRBJ1-1; 7 bases align to TRBD1. The ends lost 7 bases at V and 1 base at J; junction bases unmatched: 3. CDR3 length equals 13 residues. Germline-derived CDR1 and CDR2 are MNHEY and SVGAGI. CDR3 in DNA: TGTGCCAGCACTAACAGGGGGAACACTGAAGCTTTCTTT. Protein sequence: CASTNRGNTEAFF.